This T cell receptor beta chain was sequenced in a study of control samples from healthy donors and cancer patients. V lost 0 bases and J lost 0, with 9 bases in between. Germline CDR1 is LGHNA and CDR2 is YSLEER. This CDR3 region has 15 residues. TCRdb's table, derived via immunoSEQ multiplex PCR, lists solely in-frame clones and lacks some. The table records about 75,000 clones, roughly 92% of them present only once. This receptor was obtained from a woman in her thirties or forties in good health. The rearrangement uses TRBV4-3 and TRBJ2-7, with a tentative D call TRBD1 (5 bases). The source material was blood. The CDR3 loop is CASSQDRQLSYEQYF. DNA of the CDR3: TGCGCCAGCAGCCAAGACCGACAGCTCTCCTACGAGCAGTACTTC.